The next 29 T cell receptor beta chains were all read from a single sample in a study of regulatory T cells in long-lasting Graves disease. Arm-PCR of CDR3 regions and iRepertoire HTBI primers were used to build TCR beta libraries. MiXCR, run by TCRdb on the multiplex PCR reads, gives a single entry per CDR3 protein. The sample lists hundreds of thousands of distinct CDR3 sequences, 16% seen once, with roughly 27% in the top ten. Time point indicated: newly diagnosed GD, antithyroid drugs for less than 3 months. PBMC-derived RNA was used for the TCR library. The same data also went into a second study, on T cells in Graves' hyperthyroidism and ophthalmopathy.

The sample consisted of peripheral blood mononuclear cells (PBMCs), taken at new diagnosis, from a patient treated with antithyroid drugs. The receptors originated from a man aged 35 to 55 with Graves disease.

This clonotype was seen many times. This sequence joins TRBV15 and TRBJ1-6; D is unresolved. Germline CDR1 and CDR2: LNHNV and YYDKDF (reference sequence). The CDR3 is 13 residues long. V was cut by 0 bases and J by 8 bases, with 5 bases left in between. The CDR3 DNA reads TGTGCCACCAGCAGAGATCGGCATTCACCCCTCCACTTT. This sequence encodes CATSRDRHSPLHF.

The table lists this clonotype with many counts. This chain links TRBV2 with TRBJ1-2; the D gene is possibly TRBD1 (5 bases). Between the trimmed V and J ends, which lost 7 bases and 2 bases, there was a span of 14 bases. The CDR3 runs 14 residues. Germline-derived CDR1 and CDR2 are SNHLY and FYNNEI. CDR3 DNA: TGTGCCAGCATCCCAGGGATTAGAAACTATGGCTACACCTTC. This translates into CASIPGIRNYGYTF.

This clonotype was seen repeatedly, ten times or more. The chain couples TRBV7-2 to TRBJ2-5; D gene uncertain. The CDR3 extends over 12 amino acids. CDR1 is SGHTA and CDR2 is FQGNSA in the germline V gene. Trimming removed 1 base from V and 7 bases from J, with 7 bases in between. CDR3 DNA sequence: TGTGCCAGCAGCTTAGGTCTCGCGACCCAGTACTTC. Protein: CASSLGLATQYF.

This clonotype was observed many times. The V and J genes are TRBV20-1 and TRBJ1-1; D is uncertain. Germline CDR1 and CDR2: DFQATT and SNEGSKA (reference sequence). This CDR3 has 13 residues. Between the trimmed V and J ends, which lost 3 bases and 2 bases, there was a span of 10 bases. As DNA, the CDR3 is TGCAGTGCTAGTCGCATACTTAACACTGAAGCTTTCTTT. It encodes CSASRILNTEAFF.

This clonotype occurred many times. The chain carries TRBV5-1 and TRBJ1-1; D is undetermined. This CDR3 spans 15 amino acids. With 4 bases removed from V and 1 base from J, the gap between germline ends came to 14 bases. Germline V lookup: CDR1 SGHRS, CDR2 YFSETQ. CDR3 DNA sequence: TGCGCCAGCAGCCGACTTAAGGCAGGGAACACTGAAGCTTTCTTT. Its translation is CASSRLKAGNTEAFF.

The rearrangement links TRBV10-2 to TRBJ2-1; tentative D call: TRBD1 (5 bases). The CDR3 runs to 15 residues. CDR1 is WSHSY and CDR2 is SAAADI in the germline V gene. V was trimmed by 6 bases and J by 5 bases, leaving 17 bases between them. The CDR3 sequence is CASRDHRLGDNEQFF. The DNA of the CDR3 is TGCGCCAGCAGGGACCACAGGTTAGGGGACAATGAGCAGTTCTTC.

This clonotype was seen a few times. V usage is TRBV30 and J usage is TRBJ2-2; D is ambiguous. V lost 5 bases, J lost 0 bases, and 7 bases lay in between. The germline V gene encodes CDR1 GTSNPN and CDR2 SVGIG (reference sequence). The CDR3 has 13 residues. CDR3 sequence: CAWLLSNTGELFF. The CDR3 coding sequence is TGTGCCTGGTTGCTGTCGAACACCGGGGAGCTGTTTTTT.

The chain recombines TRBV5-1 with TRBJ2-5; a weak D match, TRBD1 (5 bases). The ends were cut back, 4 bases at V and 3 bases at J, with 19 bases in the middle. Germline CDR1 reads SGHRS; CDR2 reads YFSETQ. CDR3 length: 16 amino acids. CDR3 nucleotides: TGCGCCAGCAGCCGCCGCCAGGCCAACAGGAAAGAGACCCAGTACTTC. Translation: CASSRRQANRKETQYF. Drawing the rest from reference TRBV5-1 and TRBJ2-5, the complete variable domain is KAGVTQTPRYLIKTRGQQVTLSCSPISGHRSVSWYQQTPGQGLQFLFEYFSETQRNKGNFPGRFSGRQFSNSRSEMNVSTLELGDSALYLCASSRRQANRKETQYFGPGTRLLVL.

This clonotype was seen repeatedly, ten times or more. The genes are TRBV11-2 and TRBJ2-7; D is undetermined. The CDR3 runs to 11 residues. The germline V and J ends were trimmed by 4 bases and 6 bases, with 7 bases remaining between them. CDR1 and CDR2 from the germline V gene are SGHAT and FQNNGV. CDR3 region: CASSYWSEQYF. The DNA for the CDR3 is TGTGCCAGCAGCTACTGGTCCGAGCAGTACTTC.

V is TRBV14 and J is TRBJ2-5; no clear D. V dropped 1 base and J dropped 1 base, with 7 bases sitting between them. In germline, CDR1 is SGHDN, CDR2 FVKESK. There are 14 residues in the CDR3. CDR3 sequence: CASSQVHSQETQYF. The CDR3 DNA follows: TGTGCCAGCAGCCAAGTTCACAGCCAAGAGACCCAGTACTTC.

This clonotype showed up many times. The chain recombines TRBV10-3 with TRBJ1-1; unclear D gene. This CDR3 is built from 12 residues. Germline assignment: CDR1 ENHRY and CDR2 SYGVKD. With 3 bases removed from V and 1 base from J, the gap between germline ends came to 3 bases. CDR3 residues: CAISDRNTEAFF. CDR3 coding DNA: TGTGCCATCAGTGACAGGAACACTGAAGCTTTCTTT.

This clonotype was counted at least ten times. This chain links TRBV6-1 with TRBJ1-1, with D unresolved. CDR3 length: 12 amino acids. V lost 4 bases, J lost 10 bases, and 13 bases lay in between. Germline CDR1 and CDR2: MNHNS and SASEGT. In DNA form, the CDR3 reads TGTGCCAGCAGTGGGCGACACCCCGGAGCTTTCTTT. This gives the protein CASSGRHPGAFF.

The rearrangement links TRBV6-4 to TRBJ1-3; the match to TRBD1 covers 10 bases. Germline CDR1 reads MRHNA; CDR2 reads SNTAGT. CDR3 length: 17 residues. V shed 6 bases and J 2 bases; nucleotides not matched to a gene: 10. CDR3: CASSGQGGLDAGNTIYF. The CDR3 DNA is TGTGCCAGCAGCGGACAGGGGGGACTTGATGCTGGAAACACCATATATTTT.

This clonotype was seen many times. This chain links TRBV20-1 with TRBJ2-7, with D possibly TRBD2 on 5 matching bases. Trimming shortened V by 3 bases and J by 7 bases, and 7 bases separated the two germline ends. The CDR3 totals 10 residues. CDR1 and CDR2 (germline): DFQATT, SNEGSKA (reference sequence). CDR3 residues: CSASGGEQYF. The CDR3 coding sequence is TGCAGTGCTAGTGGCGGGGAGCAGTACTTC.

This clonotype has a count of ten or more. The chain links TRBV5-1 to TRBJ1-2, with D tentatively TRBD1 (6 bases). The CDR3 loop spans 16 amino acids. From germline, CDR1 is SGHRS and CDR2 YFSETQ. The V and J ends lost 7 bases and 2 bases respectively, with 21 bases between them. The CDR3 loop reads CASLGSNRDSNYGYTF. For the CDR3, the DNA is TGCGCCAGCTTGGGTTCCAACAGGGATTCCAACTATGGCTACACCTTC.

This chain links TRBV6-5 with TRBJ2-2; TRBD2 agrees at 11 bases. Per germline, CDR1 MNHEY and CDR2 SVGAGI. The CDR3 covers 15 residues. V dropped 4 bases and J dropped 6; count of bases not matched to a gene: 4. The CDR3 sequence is CASSSSGGTPGELFF. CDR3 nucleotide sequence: TGTGCCAGCAGTTCTAGCGGGGGGACCCCCGGGGAGCTGTTTTTT.

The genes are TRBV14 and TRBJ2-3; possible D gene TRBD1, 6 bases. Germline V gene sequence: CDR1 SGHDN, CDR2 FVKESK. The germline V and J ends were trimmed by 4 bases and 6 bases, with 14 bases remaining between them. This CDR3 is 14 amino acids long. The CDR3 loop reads CASSRFRGADTQYF. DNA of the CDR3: TGTGCCAGCAGCCGTTTCAGGGGAGCCGATACGCAGTATTTT.

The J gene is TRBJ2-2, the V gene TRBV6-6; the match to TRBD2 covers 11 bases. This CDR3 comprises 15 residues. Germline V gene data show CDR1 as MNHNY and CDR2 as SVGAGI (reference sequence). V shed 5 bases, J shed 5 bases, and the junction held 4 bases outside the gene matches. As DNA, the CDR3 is TGTGCCAGCAGTACACGGACTAGCGGGACCGGGGAGCTGTTTTTT. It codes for CASSTRTSGTGELFF.

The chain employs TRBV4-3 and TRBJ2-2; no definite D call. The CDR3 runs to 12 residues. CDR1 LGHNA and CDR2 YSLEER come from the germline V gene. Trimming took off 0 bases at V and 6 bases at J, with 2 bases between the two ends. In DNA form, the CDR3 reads TGCGCCAGCAGCCAAGAGGCCGGGGAGCTGTTTTTT. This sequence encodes CASSQEAGELFF.

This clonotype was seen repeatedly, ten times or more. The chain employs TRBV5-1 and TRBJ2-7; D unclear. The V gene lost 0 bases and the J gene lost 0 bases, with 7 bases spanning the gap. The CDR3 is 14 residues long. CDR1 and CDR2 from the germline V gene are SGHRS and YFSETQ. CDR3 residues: CASSLGVNSYEQYF. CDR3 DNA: TGCGCCAGCAGCTTGGGGGTTAACTCCTACGAGCAGTACTTC.

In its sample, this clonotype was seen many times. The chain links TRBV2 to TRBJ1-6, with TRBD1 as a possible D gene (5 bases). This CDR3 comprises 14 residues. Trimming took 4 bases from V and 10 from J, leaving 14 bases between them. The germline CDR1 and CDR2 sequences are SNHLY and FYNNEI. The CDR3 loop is CASSGRTSSSPLHF. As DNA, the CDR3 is TGTGCCAGCAGTGGTCGGACATCGAGCTCACCCCTCCACTTT.

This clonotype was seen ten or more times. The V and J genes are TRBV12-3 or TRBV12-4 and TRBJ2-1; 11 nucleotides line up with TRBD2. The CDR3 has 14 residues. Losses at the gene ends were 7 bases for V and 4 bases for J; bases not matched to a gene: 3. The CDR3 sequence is CASTPSGGYNEQFF. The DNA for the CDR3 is TGTGCCAGCACCCCTAGCGGGGGGTACAATGAGCAGTTCTTC.

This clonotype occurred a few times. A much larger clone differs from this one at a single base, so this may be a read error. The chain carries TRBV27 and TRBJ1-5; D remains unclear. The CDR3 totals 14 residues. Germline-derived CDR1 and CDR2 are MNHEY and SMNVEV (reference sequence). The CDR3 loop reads CASSLLLGNQPRHF. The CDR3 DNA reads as TGTGCCAGCAGTTTGTTACTCGGGAATCAGCCCCGGCATTTT.

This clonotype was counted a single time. DNA of the CDR3: TGTGCCAGCAGCTTAGTACTAGCGGGACCTCCCGGGAAACAGTACTTC. This codes for CASSLVLAGPPGKQYF. The chain joins TRBV7-2 to TRBJ2-7, with 10 positions matching TRBD2. The V gene's germline CDR1 is SGHTA and CDR2 FQGNSA. V trimming: 1 base; J trimming: 10 bases; junction bases outside the gene matches: 13. The CDR3 has 16 residues.

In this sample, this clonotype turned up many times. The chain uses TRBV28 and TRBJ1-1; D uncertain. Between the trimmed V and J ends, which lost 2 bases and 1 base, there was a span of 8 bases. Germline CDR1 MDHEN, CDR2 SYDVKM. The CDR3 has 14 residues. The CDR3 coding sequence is TGTGCCAGCAGTTTAGTCGAACGGAACACTGAAGCTTTCTTT. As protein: CASSLVERNTEAFF.

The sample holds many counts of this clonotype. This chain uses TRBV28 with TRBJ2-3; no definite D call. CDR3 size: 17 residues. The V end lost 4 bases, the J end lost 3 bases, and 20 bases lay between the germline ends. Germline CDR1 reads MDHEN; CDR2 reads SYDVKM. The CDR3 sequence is CASSYLRQALGTDTQYF. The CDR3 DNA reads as TGTGCCAGCAGTTACCTCAGGCAGGCTCTCGGGACAGATACGCAGTATTTT. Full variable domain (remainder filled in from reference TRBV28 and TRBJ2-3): DVKVTQSSRYLVKRTGEKVFLECVQDMDHENMFWYRQDPGLGLRLIYFSYDVKMKEKGDIPEGYSVSREKKERFSLILESASTNQTSMYLCASSYLRQALGTDTQYFGPGTRLTVL.

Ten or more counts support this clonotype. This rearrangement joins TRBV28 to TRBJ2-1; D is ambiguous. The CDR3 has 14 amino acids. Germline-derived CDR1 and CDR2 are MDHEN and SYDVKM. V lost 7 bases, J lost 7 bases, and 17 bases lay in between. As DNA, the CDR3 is TGTGCCAGCATCGAAAATGGGGTAGTGAATGAGCAGTTCTTC. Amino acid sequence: CASIENGVVNEQFF. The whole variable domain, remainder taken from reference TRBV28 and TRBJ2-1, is DVKVTQSSRYLVKRTGEKVFLECVQDMDHENMFWYRQDPGLGLRLIYFSYDVKMKEKGDIPEGYSVSREKKERFSLILESASTNQTSMYLCASIENGVVNEQFFGPGTRLTVL.

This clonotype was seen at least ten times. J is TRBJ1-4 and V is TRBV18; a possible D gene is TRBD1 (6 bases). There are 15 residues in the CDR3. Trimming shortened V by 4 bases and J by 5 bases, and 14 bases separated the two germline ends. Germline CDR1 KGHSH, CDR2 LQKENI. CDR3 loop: CASSLQGPPNEKLFF. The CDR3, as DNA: TGTGCCAGCTCACTTCAGGGGCCTCCCAATGAAAAACTGTTTTTT. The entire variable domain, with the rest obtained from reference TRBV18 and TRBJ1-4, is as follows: NAGVMQNPRHLVRRRGQEARLRCSPMKGHSHVYWYRQLPEEGLKFMVYLQKENIIDESGMPKERFSAEFPKEGPSILRIQQVVRGDSAAYFCASSLQGPPNEKLFFGSGTQLSVL.

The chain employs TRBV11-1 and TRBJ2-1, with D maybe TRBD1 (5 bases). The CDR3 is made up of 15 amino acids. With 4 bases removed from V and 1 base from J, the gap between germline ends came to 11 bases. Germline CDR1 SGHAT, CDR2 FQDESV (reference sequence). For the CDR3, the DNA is TGTGCCAGCAGCTCTTCAGGGATTTCCTACAATGAGCAGTTCTTC. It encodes CASSSSGISYNEQFF. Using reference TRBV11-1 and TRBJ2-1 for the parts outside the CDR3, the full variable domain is EAEVAQSPRYKITEKSQAVAFWCDPISGHATLYWYRQILGQGPELLVQFQDESVVDDSQLPKDRFSAERLKGVDSTLKIQPAELGDSAMYLCASSSSGISYNEQFFGPGTRLTVL.